Presented here are 15 T cell receptor beta chains from one specimen sequenced in a study of spatial heterogeneity in lung cancer. Time point defined: sample taken at primary tumor resection. MiXCR, applied by TCRdb to the 5' RACE reads, yields one record per CDR3 protein. The data contain 55,000 to 70,000 distinct CDR3 sequences, roughly 6.4% of them singletons. Sequenced here: PBMCs, sampled at surgery. The receptors shown here come from a female donor with early-stage non-small cell lung cancer.

This clonotype has ten or more counts. The chain joins TRBV28 to TRBJ2-6, with a weak D call TRBD2 (6 bases). CDR1 and CDR2 from the germline V gene are MDHEN and SYDVKM. The CDR3 is 17 amino acids. The V end was cut by 4 bases, the J end by 1 base, with 14 bases between. CDR3 in DNA: TGTGCCAGCAGTTCCGGGGCCGGGGGATCTGGGGCCAACGTCCTGACTTTC. Translated, it gives CASSSGAGGSGANVLTF.

This clonotype was seen ten or more times. At one of its ends the junction is not consistent with the germline gene, which may arise from a read error. The J gene is TRBJ1-5, the V gene TRBV10-3, with D tentatively TRBD1 (6 bases). The CDR3 consists of 15 residues. The germline V gene has CDR1 ENHRY and CDR2 SYGVKD. CDR3 loop: CAISEVVGGNHPQHF. The CDR3 DNA reads TGTGCCATCAGTGAGGTCGTAGGGGGAAATCATCCCCAGCATTTT.

At least ten counts were recorded for this clonotype. The chain uses TRBV7-9 and TRBJ1-1; D is ambiguous. CDR1 and CDR2 (germline): SEHNR, FQNEAQ (reference sequence). V gave up 7 bases and J gave up 4 bases, with 19 bases separating them. The CDR3 runs 15 residues. The CDR3 reads CASNKEAGFRTEAFF. CDR3 nucleotide sequence: TGTGCCAGCAACAAGGAAGCGGGTTTTCGCACTGAAGCTTTCTTT.

This clonotype was recorded at least ten times. The V call is TRBV7-3, the J call TRBJ2-6; D is unclear. The CDR3 consists of 15 residues. V was clipped by 2 bases and J by 2 bases, with 7 bases between them. CDR1 and CDR2 (germline): SGHTA, FQGTGA. The DNA of the CDR3 is TGTGCCAGCAGCTTACTGGGCACTGGGGCCAACGTCCTGACTTTC. This sequence encodes CASSLLGTGANVLTF.

This clonotype was seen ten or more times. This rearrangement joins TRBV2 to TRBJ2-5, with 8 bases that match TRBD2. Germline CDR1 reads SNHLY; CDR2 reads FYNNEI. The CDR3 runs 16 residues. V trimming: 3 bases; J trimming: 5 bases; junction bases outside the gene matches: 11. Written as DNA, the CDR3 is TGTGCCAGCAGTGACGCTCCAGCGGGGGCTGGGGAGACCCAGTACTTC. Protein: CASSDAPAGAGETQYF.

The chain employs TRBV10-3 and TRBJ1-2; no clear D. From germline, CDR1 is ENHRY and CDR2 SYGVKD. The CDR3 sequence is 13 residues long. Trimming removed 6 bases at V and 6 bases at J, with 14 bases between. The CDR3 DNA sequence: TGTGCCATCAGCCCTAGCGAGGTCCATGGCTACACCTTC. It translates to CAISPSEVHGYTF.

This clonotype was recorded a few times. This chain joins TRBV9 and TRBJ2-5; maybe TRBD1 (6 bases). Trimming took 4 bases from V and 3 from J, leaving 10 bases between them. The CDR3 extends over 13 amino acids. Germline values: CDR1 SGDLS, CDR2 YYNGEE. The CDR3 DNA follows: TGTGCCAGCAGCTTACAGGGTGAAGAGACCCAGTACTTC. It translates to CASSLQGEETQYF.

The sample holds many counts of this clonotype. The gene calls are TRBV7-9 and TRBJ2-5, with 7 bases that match TRBD1. V shed 4 bases and J 4 bases; nucleotides not matched to a gene: 6. The length of the CDR3 is 14 residues. Germline V CDR1 and CDR2: SEHNR, FQNEAQ (reference sequence). The DNA for the CDR3 is TGTGCCAGCAGCTCCCTGTCAGGGGGAGAGACCCAGTACTTC. It encodes CASSSLSGGETQYF.

In this sample, this clonotype turned up many times. The CDR3 sequence: CASSPRTSGAYNEQFF. The CDR3 DNA is TGCGCCAGCAGCCCTCGGACTAGCGGGGCTTACAATGAGCAGTTCTTC. The gene calls are TRBV5-1 and TRBJ2-1, with TRBD2 identical over 12 bases. Trimming cost V 4 bases and J 4 bases; bases outside gene matches: 6. Germline loops: CDR1 SGHRS, CDR2 YFSETQ. This CDR3 is 16 amino acids long. The variable domain in full, completed from reference TRBV5-1 and TRBJ2-1, reads KAGVTQTPRYLIKTRGQQVTLSCSPISGHRSVSWYQQTPGQGLQFLFEYFSETQRNKGNFPGRFSGRQFSNSRSEMNVSTLELGDSALYLCASSPRTSGAYNEQFFGPGTRLTVL.

This clonotype came up many times. The V gene is TRBV29-1, the J gene TRBJ2-5; TRBD2 is a possible D gene (5 bases). Trimming took off 1 base at V and 7 bases at J, with 16 bases between the two ends. The germline gives CDR1 SQVTM, CDR2 ANQGSEA. The CDR3 length is 14 residues. This CDR3 reads CSVEVSTGIGTQYF. For the CDR3, the DNA is TGCAGCGTTGAAGTCTCTACCGGGATTGGGACCCAGTACTTC. Filled out from reference TRBV29-1 and TRBJ2-5, the complete variable domain reads SAVISQKPSRDICQRGTSLTIQCQVDSQVTMMFWYRQQPGQSLTLIATANQGSEATYESGFVIDKFPISRPNLTFSTLTVSNMSPEDSSIYLCSVEVSTGIGTQYFGPGTRLLVL.

This clonotype was detected many times. The genes are TRBV7-8 and TRBJ1-5; D is ambiguous. The ends were cut back, 1 base at V and 9 bases at J, with 10 bases in the middle. Germline CDR1 reads SGHVS; CDR2 reads FQNEAQ. The CDR3 is made up of 13 amino acids. The DNA for the CDR3 is TGTGCCAGCAGCTTAGATAGAAACGGGCCCCAGCATTTT. Protein sequence: CASSLDRNGPQHF.

At least ten counts were recorded for this clonotype. The chain is built from TRBV5-5 and TRBJ1-3; no definite D call. V lost 2 bases and J 2 bases, leaving 8 bases between the germline ends. This CDR3 has 14 amino acids. Per germline, CDR1 SGHKS and CDR2 YYEKEE (reference sequence). The CDR3 sequence is CASSLLGAGNTIYF. The CDR3 nucleotides read TGTGCCAGCAGCTTACTCGGGGCTGGAAACACCATATATTTT. The full variable domain, in which reference TRBV5-5 and TRBJ1-3 provide the parts outside the CDR3, is DAGVTQSPTHLIKTRGQQVTLRCSPISGHKSVSWYQQVLGQGPQFIFQYYEKEERGRGNFPDRFSARQFPNYSSELNVNALLLGDSALYLCASSLLGAGNTIYFGEGSWLTVV.

This clonotype was counted at least ten times. The chain carries TRBV6-5 and TRBJ1-1; weak D call: TRBD1 (6 bases). The CDR3 is made up of 18 amino acids. Trimming shortened V by 5 bases and J by 0 bases, and 22 bases separated the two germline ends. Looked up from germline, CDR1 is MNHEY and CDR2 is SVGAGI. This CDR3 reads CASSRQDRQLLLNTEAFF. Written as DNA, the CDR3 is TGTGCCAGCAGTCGACAGGATCGACAGCTACTTTTGAACACTGAAGCTTTCTTT.

This clonotype was detected ten times or more. This chain uses TRBV7-9 with TRBJ2-7, with D possibly matching TRBD1 (6 bases). Looked up from germline, CDR1 is SEHNR and CDR2 is FQNEAQ (reference sequence). V was shortened by 4 bases and J by 0 bases, with 13 bases between the two germline ends. The CDR3 loop spans 15 amino acids. In DNA, the CDR3 is TGTGCCAGCAGCTCAGAAACAGGGAGCTCCTACGAGCAGTACGTC. Translated: CASSSETGSSYEQYV.

This clonotype was observed at least ten times. This rearrangement joins TRBV10-3 to TRBJ1-6; 7 bases map to TRBD1. Germline CDR1 and CDR2: ENHRY and SYGVKD. The V and J ends lost 4 bases and 7 bases, in that order; junction bases with no gene match: 7. There are 15 residues in the CDR3. CDR3 sequence reads: CAISARQGRNSPLHF. The DNA of the CDR3 is TGTGCCATCAGTGCCCGACAGGGAAGGAATTCACCCCTCCACTTT.